A selection of T cell receptor beta chains follows, all from one sample in a study of blood T cell repertoires in COVID-19. Profiled with immunoSEQ multiplex PCR; TCRdb holds only in-frame clones, not every one. The sample shows around 47,000 clones, roughly 91% of them seen only once. The specimen sequenced was peripheral blood. The receptors originated from a man aged 45-60 years with active COVID-19. The CDR3 runs from the conserved cysteine through the conserved F or W. The order of the fields is clone size, V gene, D gene, J gene, CDR3 length, CDR3 DNA, CDR3 protein. A D gene is named only where the DNA matches it firmly. The size field is filled for only some rows; it gives once, few, many or a size class.

size: NA
V: TRBV25-1
D: TRBD2
J: TRBJ2-5
length: 13
DNA: TGTGCCAGCAGAGTAGCGGGAGCAGAGACCCAGTACTTC
CDR3: CASRVAGAETQYF

size: NA
V: TRBV4-1
D: NA
J: TRBJ1-3
length: 15
DNA: TGCGCCAGCAGCCACCGCCCGGGGGAGGAAAACACCATATATTTT
CDR3: CASSHRPGEENTIYF

size: NA
V: TRBV29-1
D: NA
J: TRBJ2-3
length: 14
DNA: TGCAGCGTTGTTCCGGGCGGGAGCACAGATACGCAGTATTTT
CDR3: CSVVPGGSTDTQYF

size: NA
V: TRBV6-6
D: NA
J: TRBJ1-5
length: 16
DNA: TGTGCCAGCAGTTACTCGATCCCAGGGGAAGGTCAGCCCCAGCATTTT
CDR3: CASSYSIPGEGQPQHF

size: NA
V: TRBV19
D: TRBD1
J: TRBJ2-7
length: 19
DNA: TGTGCCAGTAGTATAGGGCCGGGACAGGGAACGAGAGGTCCCTACGAGCAGTACTTC
CDR3: CASSIGPGQGTRGPYEQYF

size: few
V: TRBV21-1
D: NA
J: TRBJ1-5
length: 17
DNA: TGTGCCAGCAGTCAAAGGACACAGGGAATCGAGGATCAGCCCCAGCATTTT
CDR3: CASSQRTQGIEDQPQHF

size: NA
V: TRBV11-3
D: NA
J: TRBJ1-1
length: 15
DNA: TGTGCCAGCAGCCTTCGCGAAAGTATGAACACTGAAGCTTTCTTT
CDR3: CASSLRESMNTEAFF

size: NA
V: TRBV6-5
D: NA
J: TRBJ1-5
length: 15
DNA: TGTGCCAGCAGCCCCGCATCGGCAGGGGTCCAGCCCCAGCATTTT
CDR3: CASSPASAGVQPQHF

size: NA
V: TRBV27
D: TRBD2
J: TRBJ2-5
length: 14
DNA: TGTGCCAGCAGTGTTCTAGCGGGAGAAGAGACCCAGTACTTC
CDR3: CASSVLAGEETQYF

size: NA
V: TRBV5-4
D: NA
J: TRBJ1-2
length: 14
DNA: TGTGCCAGCAGCTTGGCCCGGCAGGAACGTGGCTACACCTTC
CDR3: CASSLARQERGYTF

size: NA
V: TRBV5-1
D: NA
J: TRBJ2-7
length: 14
DNA: TGCGCCAGTCGTGACCCGGGAGTATCCTACGAGCAGTACTTC
CDR3: CASRDPGVSYEQYF

size: NA
V: TRBV5-8
D: TRBD2
J: TRBJ2-2
length: 16
DNA: TGTGCTTTTGGAGGTCCGGGGGGGCCGTGGACCGGGGAGCTGTTTTTT
CDR3: CAFGGPGGPWTGELFF

size: NA
V: TRBV10-3
D: TRBD2
J: TRBJ2-1
length: 18
DNA: TGTGCCATCAGTGAAGACCCGGGACTAGCGGGGGGGGACAATGAGCAGTTCTTC
CDR3: CAISEDPGLAGGDNEQFF

size: NA
V: TRBV5-1
D: NA
J: TRBJ2-7
length: 14
DNA: TGCGCCAGCAGCTTGGAGACAGGCACCTACGAGCAGTACTTC
CDR3: CASSLETGTYEQYF

size: NA
V: TRBV11-2
D: TRBD1
J: TRBJ1-4
length: 18
DNA: TGTGCCAGCAGGCGAGGGAGAGGGGGCGGTCGGACTAATGAAAAACTGTTTTTT
CDR3: CASRRGRGGGRTNEKLFF

size: NA
V: TRBV7-2
D: NA
J: TRBJ2-1
length: 16
DNA: TGTGCCAGCAGCCTATCCGCGAGCGGGCCTTACAATGAGCAGTTCTTC
CDR3: CASSLSASGPYNEQFF

size: NA
V: TRBV5-1
D: NA
J: TRBJ2-6
length: 14
DNA: TGCGCCAGCGGTGTAGTAAGCGGGGCCAACGTCCTGACTTTC
CDR3: CASGVVSGANVLTF

size: NA
V: TRBV28
D: TRBD1
J: TRBJ1-1
length: 16
DNA: TGTGCCAGCAGTACCCGAACCGGGACAGCGAACACTGAAGCTTTCTTT
CDR3: CASSTRTGTANTEAFF

size: NA
V: TRBV6-2/TRBV6-3
D: TRBD1
J: TRBJ2-7
length: 14
DNA: TGTGCCAGCAGTTTGGGGACAGGGCTCTACGAGCAGTACTTC
CDR3: CASSLGTGLYEQYF

size: NA
V: TRBV10-1
D: TRBD1
J: TRBJ1-1
length: 13
DNA: TGCGCCGTCCGACAGGGGTTAAACACTGAAGCTTTCTTT
CDR3: CAVRQGLNTEAFF

size: NA
V: TRBV27
D: TRBD1
J: TRBJ2-7
length: 13
DNA: TGTGCCAGCAGTTCCCTGGACAGGGACGAGCAGTACTTC
CDR3: CASSSLDRDEQYF

size: NA
V: TRBV9
D: TRBD2
J: TRBJ2-3
length: 17
DNA: TGTGCCAGCAGCGTAGCCGCTCTAGCGGGCCGGGTAGATACGCAGTATTTT
CDR3: CASSVAALAGRVDTQYF

size: NA
V: TRBV7-9
D: NA
J: TRBJ2-5
length: 14
DNA: TGTGCCAGCAGCCTCGGCGGACAGTTGGAGACCCAGTACTTC
CDR3: CASSLGGQLETQYF

size: NA
V: TRBV18
D: TRBD2
J: TRBJ2-6
length: 21
DNA: TGTGCCAGCTCACCGGGGACAGCTAGCGGGAGGGCCAACTCTGGGGCCAACGTCCTGACTTTC
CDR3: CASSPGTASGRANSGANVLTF

size: NA
V: TRBV18
D: TRBD2
J: TRBJ2-7
length: 14
DNA: TGTGCCAGCTCTAGACTAGCGGGAATGGGCGAGCAGTACTTC
CDR3: CASSRLAGMGEQYF

size: NA
V: TRBV10-2
D: TRBD2
J: TRBJ2-3
length: 21
DNA: TGCGCCAGCAGTGACTACGCCTCACAGACTAGACAGCGGGGGTCCACAGATACGCAGTATTTT
CDR3: CASSDYASQTRQRGSTDTQYF

size: NA
V: TRBV5-1
D: NA
J: TRBJ2-7
length: 15
DNA: TGCGCCAGCAGCCCAGGGACTGCCGCTTCCTACGAGCAGTACTTC
CDR3: CASSPGTAASYEQYF

size: NA
V: TRBV7-3
D: NA
J: TRBJ1-2
length: 12
DNA: TGTGCCAGCAGCTTCTTGCGGGGAGTGGTCACCTTC
CDR3: CASSFLRGVVTF

size: NA
V: TRBV4-2
D: NA
J: TRBJ1-5
length: 17
DNA: TGTGCCAGCAGCCAAGGAACAGGGATAGGACTTCGTCAGCCCCAGCATTTT
CDR3: CASSQGTGIGLRQPQHF

size: NA
V: TRBV11-3
D: TRBD2
J: TRBJ2-2
length: 15
DNA: TGTGCCAGCAGCCCATTCCTAGCGGGCACCGGGGAGCTGTTTTTT
CDR3: CASSPFLAGTGELFF

size: once
V: TRBV19
D: NA
J: TRBJ2-7
length: 14
DNA: TGTGCCAGTAGTATTGCACAGGGTTCCTACGAGCAGTACTTC
CDR3: CASSIAQGSYEQYF

size: NA
V: TRBV5-1
D: NA
J: TRBJ2-7
length: 13
DNA: TGCGCCAGCAGCCCCCAGACAGACTACGAGCAGTACTTC
CDR3: CASSPQTDYEQYF

size: NA
V: TRBV10-1
D: TRBD1
J: TRBJ2-1
length: 13
DNA: TGCGCCAGCAGTCCGGACAGGGTCAATGAGCAGTTCTTC
CDR3: CASSPDRVNEQFF

size: NA
V: TRBV28
D: NA
J: TRBJ1-2
length: 16
DNA: TGTGCCAGCAGTCCCCCCCTACAGGGATCGGGCTATGGCTACACCTTC
CDR3: CASSPPLQGSGYGYTF

size: NA
V: TRBV14
D: TRBD1
J: TRBJ1-2
length: 19
DNA: TGTGCCAGCAGCCAAGAGTCTGGGACAGGGTGGCTTTTGGACCATGGCTACACCTTC
CDR3: CASSQESGTGWLLDHGYTF

size: NA
V: TRBV2
D: TRBD2
J: TRBJ2-1
length: 16
DNA: TGTGCCAGCACTCGACTAGCGGGGGGATCCTACAATGAGCAGTTCTTC
CDR3: CASTRLAGGSYNEQFF

size: NA
V: TRBV9
D: TRBD1
J: TRBJ1-1
length: 13
DNA: TGTGCCAGCAGCGTTTGGACAGGGGCTGAAGCTTTCTTT
CDR3: CASSVWTGAEAFF

size: NA
V: TRBV6-2/TRBV6-3
D: TRBD2
J: TRBJ2-3
length: 16
DNA: TGTGCCAGCAGTTACCTTAGCCCAGCGGGGGGCCATACGCAGTATTTT
CDR3: CASSYLSPAGGHTQYF

size: NA
V: TRBV19
D: NA
J: TRBJ1-5
length: 15
DNA: TGTGCCAGTAGTATCGGCGGGGAGTCAAATCAGCCCCAGCATTTT
CDR3: CASSIGGESNQPQHF

size: NA
V: TRBV2
D: TRBD2
J: TRBJ2-5
length: 15
DNA: TGTGCCAGCAGTGAAGCTAGCGGGGGGGCAAAGACCCAGTACTTC
CDR3: CASSEASGGAKTQYF